The source of this T cell receptor (beta chain) is a study of blood T cell repertoires in COVID-19 (dated by TCRdb to 2020 to 2021). In the study overall: Collaborator samples came from the United States, Italy and Spain and covered acute and convalescent phases of COVID-19. The prospective study material was composed of cDNA or gDNA derived from T cells, B-cell-depleted T cells, or PBMCs. Where available, HLA class I and class II types were obtained from metadata supplied by the sample provider rather than from assay-based typing. A de-identified subject ID, COVID-19 status, age in years and sex were almost always included in the sample metadata. The repertoires were released in a freely available public database intended as a resource for research on the immune response to SARS-CoV-2. The dataset comprised deeply sampled blood TCRbeta repertoires from subjects exposed to, actively infected with, or recovered from COVID-19. Samples came from the ongoing ImmuneRACE study (first 160 participants) plus 1,254 subjects from 6 global collaborators.

Each collaborating institution followed its own protocols to collect whole blood in K2EDTA tubes. Collaborator samples were shipped for TCRbeta analysis as frozen whole blood, isolated PBMCs, or DNA extracted from either sample type. V is pruned by 3 bases and J by 5 bases, leaving 7 bases of the junction without a gene match. The CDR3 goes from the cysteine to the phenylalanine over 15 residues. The entry retains the CDR3 DNA only, 45 bases that are in frame from base 1. CDR1 is given as KGHSH and CDR2 as LQKENI, both from the germline V gene. TCRbeta CDR3 regions were amplified from genomic DNA by means of the immunoSEQ Assay, a bias-controlled multiplex PCR. The original methods were these. Within the assay, amplification of reference gene primers was used to estimate how many nucleated cells each sample contained. To quantify the absolute abundance of each unique TCRbeta CDR3 rearrangement, sequence reads were collapsed and filtered. Productive Simpson clonality was computed per sample as the square root of Simpson's diversity index over productive rearrangements. TCRdb carries this immuneACCESS record with in-frame sequences only. Its versions omit some clonotypes, under half of them owing to an unresolved V gene in the studies checked, with the rest unexplained. V and J calls and clone size are copied from that table; D and trimming were computed from the DNA. The sample table lists about 88,000 clones, roughly nine tenths of them with a count of one. The ten largest clones represent more than 4.5% of the sample.

Results and caveats for the whole study, not just this receptor: The amount of clinical and demographic metadata varied by source and participant and was provided uncurated.

Details on this clone: It has no known antigen specificity. It has no much larger one-base neighbor in the sample; base qualities were not kept.

The clonotype originates from a woman aged 80 or older with active COVID-19. Recombination connected TRBV18 to TRBJ2-1, and 7 junctional nucleotides match TRBD1. Sequences were obtained from peripheral blood. The CDR3 region has the sequence CASSPPGTANNEQFF. The DNA is TGTGCCAGCTCACCTCCCGGGACAGCTAACAATGAGCAGTTCTTC. Joined to the reference TRBV18 and TRBJ2-1 proteins, this CDR3 gives the full variable domain: NAGVMQNPRHLVRRRGQEARLRCSPMKGHSHVYWYRQLPEEGLKFMVYLQKENIIDESGMPKERFSAEFPKEGPSILRIQQVVRGDSAAYFCASSPPGTANNEQFFGPGTRLTVL.